This paragraph covers one TCR beta chain sequence. Antigen unknown. The PCR was carried out with 60 Vbeta primers and 13 Jbeta primers. Generated by immunoSEQ multiplex PCR, the TCRdb table keeps only in-frame clones and is missing some. The sample gives roughly 110,000 clones, about three quarters of which show up once; less than 3.5% is in the top ten. This sample was taken from a study of cytomegalovirus exposure and HLA in healthy donors. In the study overall: Earlier work reported 117 million unique TCR beta sequences from 180 million or so T cells. Study-level findings and limits: Relative to the approximately 680-donor mean, N-insertions were reportedly fewer in an Asian-associated ancestry cluster in a later analysis. Later analysis showed TCR association rates varying by HLA locus, highest for DRB1 and lowest for HLA-C. Earlier analysis looked at TCR beta V segments, and most were productive about 87% or about 30% of the time.

Unmatched junction bases numbered 6, after V lost 6 bases and J lost 4 bases. Germline CDR1 reads MNHEY; CDR2 reads SVGAGI. The CDR3 is made up of 13 amino acids. The TCR was taken from a female donor in good health and CMV-seronegative. The chain is built from TRBV6-5 and TRBJ2-7; 7 bases are shared with TRBD1. The source material was PBMCs. DNA for the CDR3: TGTGCCAGCAGCATAGGGGGCTTTTACGAGCAGTACTTC. Its protein product is CASSIGGFYEQYF.